What follows are 30 T cell receptor beta chains derived from one specimen sequenced in a study of shared clonotypes between healthy human individuals. Only in-frame clones appear in the TCRdb table, and some are missing; sequencing was by immunoSEQ multiplex PCR. The table records a few million clones, approximately 90% of them present only once. The sequenced sample was naive CD4+ T cells from PBMCs. Subset of the sample: CD45RA+ positively selected. The receptors originated from a man between 18 and 35 years old in good health. Some clones in this sample may be carry-over from other donors' samples.

The chain couples TRBV7-9 to TRBJ2-2; no firm D call. Trimming took off 5 bases at V and 8 bases at J, with 6 bases between the two ends. The V gene's germline CDR1 is SEHNR and CDR2 FQNEAQ (reference sequence). The CDR3 contains 11 residues. CDR3 sequence reads: CASSPIGELFF. As DNA, the CDR3 is TGTGCCAGCAGCCCCATTGGGGAGCTGTTTTTT.

The V and J genes are TRBV28 and TRBJ1-4, with D maybe TRBD1 (6 bases). The germline V gene has CDR1 MDHEN and CDR2 SYDVKM. V was clipped by 3 bases and J by 7 bases, with 15 bases between them. The CDR3 sequence is 15 residues long. CDR3 sequence: CASSLTALGGEKLFF. The DNA of the CDR3 is TGTGCCAGCAGTTTGACAGCTCTAGGGGGTGAAAAACTGTTTTTT.

V and J are TRBV5-1 and TRBJ1-1, with 9 positions matching TRBD1. The V gene end was trimmed by 5 bases and the J gene end by 6 bases; junction bases not matched to a gene: 8. The CDR3 is made up of 14 amino acids. Germline V gives CDR1 SGHRS, CDR2 YFSETQ. The CDR3, as DNA: TGCGCCAGCAGATTACAGGGGGCCGGCCCTGAAGCTTTCTTT. This translates into CASRLQGAGPEAFF.

The chain is built from TRBV7-2 and TRBJ2-7, with D tentatively TRBD1 (6 bases). Per germline, CDR1 SGHTA and CDR2 FQGNSA. V was trimmed by 4 bases and J by 9 bases, leaving 16 bases between them. This CDR3 region has 13 residues. CDR3 amino acids: CASSSDSSTGQYF. DNA for the CDR3: TGTGCCAGCAGCTCGGACAGTTCTACGGGGCAGTACTTC. Using reference TRBV7-2 and TRBJ2-7 for the parts outside the CDR3, the full variable domain is GAGVSQSPSNKVTEKGKDVELRCDPISGHTALYWYRQSLGQGLEFLIYFQGNSAPDKSGLPSDRFSAERTGGSVSTLTIQRTQQEDSAVYLCASSSDSSTGQYFGPGTRLTVT.

This chain connects TRBV10-3 to TRBJ1-5, with 7 bases aligning to TRBD1. J gave up 0 bases and V 2 bases, and 10 bases lay outside the gene matches. CDR3 length equals 18 residues. Germline V lookup: CDR1 ENHRY, CDR2 SYGVKD. CDR3 sequence (DNA): TGTGCCATCAGTGAGGACCGGGACAGAAGTTATAGCAATCAGCCCCAGCATTTT. Residues: CAISEDRDRSYSNQPQHF.

The rearrangement joins TRBV5-1 to TRBJ2-2; no reliable D call. Germline-derived CDR1 and CDR2 are SGHRS and YFSETQ. The CDR3 loop spans 14 amino acids. V was trimmed by 4 bases and J by 0 bases, leaving 7 bases between them. The CDR3 sequence: CASSGLPNTGELFF. The CDR3 DNA reads as TGCGCCAGCAGCGGGCTCCCGAACACCGGGGAGCTGTTTTTT.

The chain joins TRBV6-1 to TRBJ2-1, with 11 bases matching TRBD2. The trim removed 5 bases at V and 8 bases at J, leaving 5 bases unmatched. Germline assignment: CDR1 MNHNS and CDR2 SASEGT. The CDR3 covers 14 residues. The CDR3 DNA sequence: TGTGCCAGCAGTACTAGCGGGAGTGTCGATGAGCAGTTCTTC. It codes for CASSTSGSVDEQFF.

This chain connects TRBV27 to TRBJ1-1, with D maybe TRBD1 (5 bases). This CDR3 comprises 14 residues. Germline V gene lookup returns CDR1 MNHEY and CDR2 SMNVEV (reference sequence). The V end lost 6 bases, the J end lost 4 bases, and 15 bases lay between the germline ends. In DNA form, the CDR3 reads TGTGCCAGCAGATCGCGTGGGAGGGGCACTGAAGCTTTCTTT. Protein: CASRSRGRGTEAFF.

With regard to this clone: Other DNA sequences from this sample encode an identical CDR3 as well. V and J are TRBV27 and TRBJ1-2; no definite D call. CDR1 is MNHEY and CDR2 is SMNVEV in the germline V gene (reference sequence). Trimming removed 2 bases from V and 1 base from J, with 5 bases in between. This CDR3 comprises 13 residues. The CDR3 region is CASSLVGNYGYTF. CDR3 DNA sequence: TGTGCCAGCAGTTTAGTGGGTAACTATGGCTACACCTTC.

This clone was detected only a few times. The chain carries TRBV6-5 and TRBJ1-4; D is uncertain. Germline CDR1 reads MNHEY; CDR2 reads SVGAGI. Trimming stripped 2 bases from V and 8 bases from J, with 9 bases between. This CDR3 has 13 amino acids. DNA for the CDR3: TGTGCCAGCAGTTACGTTCGAAGGGAAAAACTGTTTTTT. It encodes CASSYVRREKLFF.

This chain's CDR3 is CASSPTGGASDTQYF. The CDR3 DNA reads as TGTGCCAGCAGCCCAACAGGGGGCGCGTCAGATACGCAGTATTTT. The chain recombines TRBV9 with TRBJ2-3, with TRBD1 matching over 9 bases. The germline gives CDR1 SGDLS, CDR2 YYNGEE. The CDR3 totals 15 residues. Unmatched junction bases numbered 7, after V lost 4 bases and J lost 4 bases.

The chain couples TRBV16 to TRBJ2-3; 8 bases fit TRBD2. This CDR3 comprises 16 residues. J was trimmed by 0 bases and V by 3 bases; bases with no gene match: 5. The germline CDR1 and CDR2 sequences are KGHSY and FQNENV. The CDR3 DNA reads as TGTGCCAGCAGCCAGCAACCTAGCGGGAGCACAGATACGCAGTATTTT. It yields the protein CASSQQPSGSTDTQYF. The whole variable domain, remainder taken from reference TRBV16 and TRBJ2-3, is GEEVAQTPKHLVRGEGQKAKLYCAPIKGHSYVFWYQQVLKNEFKFLISFQNENVFDETGMPKERFSAKCLPNSPCSLEIQATKLEDSAVYFCASSQQPSGSTDTQYFGPGTRLTVL.

This chain uses TRBV9 with TRBJ2-5; tentative D call: TRBD2 (5 bases). Germline V gene sequence: CDR1 SGDLS, CDR2 YYNGEE. Trimming took 4 bases from V and 2 from J, leaving 9 bases between them. This CDR3 is 13 amino acids long. The CDR3 sequence: CASSRTGQETQYF. The CDR3 nucleotides read TGTGCCAGCAGCCGGACTGGACAAGAGACCCAGTACTTC.

The chain's CDR3 is CASSPPDRKNQPQHF. The CDR3 nucleotides read TGCGCCAGCAGCCCACCCGACAGAAAGAATCAGCCCCAGCATTTT. The chain links TRBV5-1 to TRBJ1-5, with a possible D match to TRBD1 (5 bases). Germline V gene lookup returns CDR1 SGHRS and CDR2 YFSETQ. The CDR3 has 15 amino acids. V was pared by 4 bases and J by 4 bases, with 15 bases between.

This chain uses TRBV5-1 with TRBJ2-5; either TRBD1 or TRBD2 may fit D (6 bases each). CDR1 SGHRS and CDR2 YFSETQ come from the germline V gene. V was cut by 4 bases and J by 5 bases, with 9 bases left in between. The CDR3 length is 12 residues. In DNA form, the CDR3 reads TGCGCCAGCAGCATAGGGGGGGAGACCCAGTACTTC. Its protein product is CASSIGGETQYF.

The chain has TRBV6-1 and TRBJ1-2, with D perhaps matching TRBD1 (5 bases). The CDR3 sequence is 13 residues long. Trimming left V 3 bases short and J 13 bases short, with 18 bases between. Per the germline V gene, CDR1 is MNHNS and CDR2 is SASEGT. DNA for the CDR3: TGTGCCAGCAGTGATCGGCGGCGGGGGAGGACCACCTTC. Translated: CASSDRRRGRTTF.

This clone was seen just once. The chain carries TRBV7-8 and TRBJ1-2; possible D gene TRBD1, 6 bases. The V and J ends lost 5 bases and 7 bases respectively, with 23 bases between them. In germline, CDR1 is SGHVS, CDR2 FQNEAQ. The length of the CDR3 is 16 residues. The CDR3 sequence is CASSPVRDTSPGGYTF. In DNA, the CDR3 is TGTGCCAGCAGCCCCGTCCGGGACACTTCTCCCGGTGGCTACACCTTC.

This chain uses TRBV6-6 with TRBJ1-5; D is unclear. From germline, CDR1 is MNHNY and CDR2 SVGAGI (reference sequence). The CDR3 loop spans 13 amino acids. Trimming took 4 bases from V and 4 from J, leaving 8 bases between them. The CDR3 region has the DNA TGTGCCAGCAGTTTCGCGGGGAATCAGCCCCAGCATTTT. This gives the protein CASSFAGNQPQHF.

CDR3 residues: CASSGGTAGEEKLFF. The CDR3 DNA reads as TGCGCCAGCAGCGGGGGGACAGCTGGGGAAGAAAAACTGTTTTTT. The gene calls are TRBV5-1 and TRBJ1-4; 7 nucleotides agree with TRBD1. Per the germline V gene, CDR1 is SGHRS and CDR2 is YFSETQ. The CDR3 is 15 amino acids. V dropped 4 bases and J dropped 8; count of bases not matched to a gene: 11. Drawing the rest from reference TRBV5-1 and TRBJ1-4, the complete variable domain is KAGVTQTPRYLIKTRGQQVTLSCSPISGHRSVSWYQQTPGQGLQFLFEYFSETQRNKGNFPGRFSGRQFSNSRSEMNVSTLELGDSALYLCASSGGTAGEEKLFFGSGTQLSVL.

The gene calls are TRBV6-5 and TRBJ1-1; unclear D gene. CDR3 length: 14 residues. Germline loops: CDR1 MNHEY, CDR2 SVGAGI. Trimming took 2 bases from V and 0 from J, leaving 7 bases between them. The CDR3 sequence is CASSYLGMNTEAFF. CDR3 DNA sequence: TGTGCCAGCAGTTACCTCGGAATGAACACTGAAGCTTTCTTT.

V is TRBV4-1 and J is TRBJ1-2; TRBD1 matches at 7 bases. The CDR3 length is 14 residues. CDR1 MGHRA and CDR2 YSYEKL come from the germline V gene. Germline trimming cut 3 bases from V and 5 bases from J; bases unmatched to any gene: 6. CDR3 residues: CASSQQQGLYGYTF. The CDR3 DNA is TGCGCCAGCAGCCAGCAACAGGGGTTATATGGCTACACCTTC.

The chain recombines TRBV18 with TRBJ2-1; no definite D call. This CDR3 has 13 residues. Trimming pared 6 bases from V and 3 bases from J, leaving 9 bases between. In germline, CDR1 is KGHSH, CDR2 LQKENI. The CDR3 sequence: CASSSGFYNEQFF. The CDR3 nucleotides read TGTGCCAGCTCGTCCGGCTTCTACAATGAGCAGTTCTTC.

J is TRBJ1-1 and V is TRBV5-4, with a tentative D call TRBD1 (5 bases). This CDR3 comprises 16 residues. V lost 9 bases, J lost 0 bases, and 21 bases lay in between. The germline CDR1 and CDR2 sequences are SGHNT and YYREEE (reference sequence). CDR3 in amino acids: CATFIDRGTMNTEAFF. CDR3 sequence (DNA): TGTGCCACTTTTATAGACCGGGGGACCATGAACACTGAAGCTTTCTTT. Full variable domain (missing parts from reference TRBV5-4 and TRBJ1-1): ETGVTQSPTHLIKTRGQQVTLRCSSQSGHNTVSWYQQALGQGPQFIFQYYREEENGRGNFPPRFSGLQFPNYSSELNVNALELDDSALYLCATFIDRGTMNTEAFFGQGTRLTVV.

The chain employs TRBV28 and TRBJ2-7, with D uncertain. V lost 2 bases and J lost 3, with 11 bases in between. This CDR3 is 14 amino acids long. Germline values: CDR1 MDHEN, CDR2 SYDVKM. CDR3 sequence reads: CASSLIGPGYEQYF. In DNA, the CDR3 is TGTGCCAGCAGTTTAATCGGTCCGGGCTACGAGCAGTACTTC.

This clone was seen just once. The J gene is TRBJ1-5, the V gene TRBV19, with D possibly TRBD1 on 6 matching bases. Germline CDR1 LNHDA, CDR2 SQIVND (reference sequence). The CDR3 spans 15 residues. With 7 bases removed from V and 0 bases from J, the gap between germline ends came to 13 bases. CDR3 sequence (DNA): TGTGCCAGTACCTTATCGACAGGTAGCAATCAGCCCCAGCATTTT. Translating gives CASTLSTGSNQPQHF.

This chain links TRBV6-4 with TRBJ2-4; the D gene is possibly TRBD1 (5 bases). The germline gives CDR1 MRHNA, CDR2 SNTAGT. V gave up 4 bases and J gave up 9 bases, with 13 bases separating them. The CDR3 length is 13 residues. CDR3 in amino acids: CASSATDGAIQYF. CDR3 coding DNA: TGTGCCAGCAGTGCGACAGATGGGGCCATTCAGTACTTC.

This clone was counted between two and nine times. The chain has TRBV28 and TRBJ1-5; D ambiguous. CDR1 and CDR2 (germline): MDHEN, SYDVKM. The CDR3 is made up of 11 amino acids. V was shortened by 1 base and J by 7 bases, with 2 bases between the two germline ends. In nucleotides, the CDR3 is TGTGCCAGCAGTTTATTCCAGCCCCAGCATTTT. Residues: CASSLFQPQHF.

The CDR3 loop is CASSLVTGDEQYF. DNA of the CDR3: TGTGCCAGCAGTTTAGTGACAGGGGACGAGCAGTACTTC. The chain recombines TRBV28 with TRBJ2-7, with 8 bases identical to TRBD1. V lost 2 bases to trimming and J lost 5 bases; unmatched junction nucleotides: 2. Looked up from germline, CDR1 is MDHEN and CDR2 is SYDVKM. This CDR3 contains 13 residues.

On this clone itself: Other DNA sequences in the same sample also yield this CDR3. The chain carries TRBV5-1 and TRBJ1-1; D is unclear. CDR1 is SGHRS, CDR2 YFSETQ, per germline. This CDR3 has 14 residues. V gave up 1 base and J gave up 1 base, with 8 bases separating them. The chain's CDR3 is CASSLITGNTEAFF. DNA for the CDR3: TGCGCCAGCAGCTTGATTACTGGGAACACTGAAGCTTTCTTT. Drawing the rest from reference TRBV5-1 and TRBJ1-1, the complete variable domain is KAGVTQTPRYLIKTRGQQVTLSCSPISGHRSVSWYQQTPGQGLQFLFEYFSETQRNKGNFPGRFSGRQFSNSRSEMNVSTLELGDSALYLCASSLITGNTEAFFGQGTRLTVV.

The rearrangement joins TRBV5-4 to TRBJ2-6; the D call may be TRBD1 or TRBD2 (5 bases each). The CDR3 extends over 14 amino acids. Between the trimmed V and J ends, which lost 9 bases and 4 bases, there was a span of 14 bases. Per the germline V gene, CDR1 is SGHNT and CDR2 is YYREEE (reference sequence). The CDR3 region has the DNA TGTGCCACCACACCGGGGCCCGGGGCCAACGTCCTGACTTTC. It specifies CATTPGPGANVLTF.